This TCR beta chain was captured by sequencing in a study of beta chain features in type 1 diabetes. For the study at large: Sorted cells examined across all samples numbered roughly 100 million.

The junction had 6 bases not matched to a gene; V was cut back by 5 bases and J by 4 bases. Germline CDR1 SEHNR, CDR2 FQNEAQ (reference sequence). The CDR3 has 15 amino acids. cDNA synthesis used the whole RNA isolate, giving expressed TCRB sequences. Only in-frame clones appear in the TCRdb table, and some are missing; sequencing was by immunoSEQ multiplex PCR. The sample holds about 160,000 clones; 10% are singletons and the top ten take less than 0.5%. Only a few counts were recorded for this clone. Antigen: not known. Overall study results and limits: The study found moderately but significantly shorter TCRB CDR3s in all four CD4+ subsets of Type 1 diabetes patients.

The rearrangement uses TRBV7-9 and TRBJ2-3, with 10 bases aligning to TRBD2. Sequencing used central memory CD4+ T cells from blood. The receptor comes from a man aged 25 to 45 with type 1 diabetes. The CDR3 DNA is TGTGCCAGCAGCCAAGAAGCGGGAGGGCCAGATACGCAGTATTTT. Its protein product is CASSQEAGGPDTQYF.